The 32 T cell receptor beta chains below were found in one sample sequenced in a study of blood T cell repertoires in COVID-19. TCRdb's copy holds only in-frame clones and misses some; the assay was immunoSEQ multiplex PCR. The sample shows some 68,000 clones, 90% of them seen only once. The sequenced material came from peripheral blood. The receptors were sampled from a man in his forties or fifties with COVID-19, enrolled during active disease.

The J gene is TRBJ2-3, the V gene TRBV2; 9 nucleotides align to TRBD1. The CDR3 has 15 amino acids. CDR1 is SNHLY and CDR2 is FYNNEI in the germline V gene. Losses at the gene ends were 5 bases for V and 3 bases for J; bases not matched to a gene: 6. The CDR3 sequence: CASSSHRGRTDTQYF. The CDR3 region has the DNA TGTGCCAGCAGTTCTCACAGGGGGCGGACAGATACGCAGTATTTT.

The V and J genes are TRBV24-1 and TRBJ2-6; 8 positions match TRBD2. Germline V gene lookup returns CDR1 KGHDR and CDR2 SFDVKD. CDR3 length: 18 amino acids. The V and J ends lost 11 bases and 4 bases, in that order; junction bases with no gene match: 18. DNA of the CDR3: TGTGCCAGGGTAAAGAGCGGGAGTACTTTGTCCGGGGCCAACGTCCTGACTTTC. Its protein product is CARVKSGSTLSGANVLTF.

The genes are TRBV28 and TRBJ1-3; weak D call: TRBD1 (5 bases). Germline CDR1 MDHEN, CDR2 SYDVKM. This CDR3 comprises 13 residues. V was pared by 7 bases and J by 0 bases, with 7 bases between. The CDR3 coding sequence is TGTGCCAGCAACAGGCCCTCTGGAAACACCATATATTTT. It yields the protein CASNRPSGNTIYF.

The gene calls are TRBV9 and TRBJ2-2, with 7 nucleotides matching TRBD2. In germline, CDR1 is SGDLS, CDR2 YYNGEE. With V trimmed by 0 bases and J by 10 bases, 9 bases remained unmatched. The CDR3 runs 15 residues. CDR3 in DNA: TGTGCCAGCAGCGTAGCGGGAGGAGGCCTTACGGAGCTGTTTTTT. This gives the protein CASSVAGGGLTELFF. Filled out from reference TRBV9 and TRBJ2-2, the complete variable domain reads DSGVTQTPKHLITATGQRVTLRCSPRSGDLSVYWYQQSLDQGLQFLIQYYNGEERAKGNILERFSAQQFPDLHSELNLSSLELGDSALYFCASSVAGGGLTELFFGEGSRLTVL.

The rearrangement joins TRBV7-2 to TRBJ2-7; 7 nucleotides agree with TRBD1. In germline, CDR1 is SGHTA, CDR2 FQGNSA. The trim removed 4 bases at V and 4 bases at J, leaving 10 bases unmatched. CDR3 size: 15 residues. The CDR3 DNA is TGTGCCAGCAGCTGGACTGAGGGGGCCCCGTACGAGCAGTACTTC. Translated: CASSWTEGAPYEQYF.

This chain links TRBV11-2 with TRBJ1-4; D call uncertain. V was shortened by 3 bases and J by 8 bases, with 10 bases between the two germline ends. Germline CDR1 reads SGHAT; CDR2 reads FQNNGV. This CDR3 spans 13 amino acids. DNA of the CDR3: TGTGCCAGCAGCTTTTCAGTGGAGGAAAAACTGTTTTTT. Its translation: CASSFSVEEKLFF.

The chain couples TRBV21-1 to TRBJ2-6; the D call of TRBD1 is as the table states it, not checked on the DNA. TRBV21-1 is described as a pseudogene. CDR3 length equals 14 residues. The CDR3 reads CASSAGQGTNVLTF. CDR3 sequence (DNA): TGTGCCAGCAGCGCCGGGCAGGGCACCAACGTCCTGACTTTC.

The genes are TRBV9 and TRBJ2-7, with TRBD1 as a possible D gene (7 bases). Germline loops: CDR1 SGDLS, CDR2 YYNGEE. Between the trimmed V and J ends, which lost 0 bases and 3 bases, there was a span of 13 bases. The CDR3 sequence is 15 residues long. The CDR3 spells CASSVAPGGGYEQYF. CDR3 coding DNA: TGTGCCAGCAGCGTAGCTCCAGGGGGAGGCTACGAGCAGTACTTC. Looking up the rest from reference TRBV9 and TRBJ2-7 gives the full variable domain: DSGVTQTPKHLITATGQRVTLRCSPRSGDLSVYWYQQSLDQGLQFLIQYYNGEERAKGNILERFSAQQFPDLHSELNLSSLELGDSALYFCASSVAPGGGYEQYFGPGTRLTVT.

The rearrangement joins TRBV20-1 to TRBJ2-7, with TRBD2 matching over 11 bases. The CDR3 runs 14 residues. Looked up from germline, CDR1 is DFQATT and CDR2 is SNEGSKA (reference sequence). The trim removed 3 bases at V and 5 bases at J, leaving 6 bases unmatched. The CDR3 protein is CSASGVAGGNEQYF. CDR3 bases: TGCAGTGCTAGTGGGGTAGCGGGAGGGAACGAGCAGTACTTC.

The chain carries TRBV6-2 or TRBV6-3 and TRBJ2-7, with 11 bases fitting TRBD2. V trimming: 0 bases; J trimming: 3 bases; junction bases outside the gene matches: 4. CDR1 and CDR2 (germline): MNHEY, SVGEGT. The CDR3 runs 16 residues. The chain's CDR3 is CASSYSSLAGGYEQYF. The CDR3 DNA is TGTGCCAGCAGTTACTCTTCTCTAGCGGGAGGCTACGAGCAGTACTTC.

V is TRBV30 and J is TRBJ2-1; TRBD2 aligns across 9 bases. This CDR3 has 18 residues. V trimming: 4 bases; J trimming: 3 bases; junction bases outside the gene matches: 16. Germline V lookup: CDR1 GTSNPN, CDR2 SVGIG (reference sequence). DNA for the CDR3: TGTGCCTGGACCGGGGAAGCGGGAGGTCTAGTACTCTACAATGAGCAGTTCTTC. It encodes CAWTGEAGGLVLYNEQFF.

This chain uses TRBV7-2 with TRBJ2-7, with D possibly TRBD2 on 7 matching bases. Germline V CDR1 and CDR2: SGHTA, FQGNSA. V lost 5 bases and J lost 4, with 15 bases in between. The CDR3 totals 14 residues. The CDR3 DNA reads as TGTGCCAGCAGCAAGGGAGGGACAACTTACGAGCAGTACTTC. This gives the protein CASSKGGTTYEQYF.

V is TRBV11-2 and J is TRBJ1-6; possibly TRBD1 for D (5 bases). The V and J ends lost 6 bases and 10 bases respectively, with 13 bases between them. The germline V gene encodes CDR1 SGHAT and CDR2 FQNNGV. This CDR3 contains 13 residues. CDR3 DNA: TGTGCCAGCAGAACTACAGGAACCTCACCCCTCCACTTT. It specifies CASRTTGTSPLHF.

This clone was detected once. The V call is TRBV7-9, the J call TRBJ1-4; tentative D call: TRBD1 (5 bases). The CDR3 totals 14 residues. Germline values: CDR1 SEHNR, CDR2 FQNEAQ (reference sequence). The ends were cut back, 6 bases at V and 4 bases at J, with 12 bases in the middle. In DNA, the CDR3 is TGTGCCAGCAGATCGACAGAGTATAATGAAAAACTGTTTTTT. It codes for CASRSTEYNEKLFF.

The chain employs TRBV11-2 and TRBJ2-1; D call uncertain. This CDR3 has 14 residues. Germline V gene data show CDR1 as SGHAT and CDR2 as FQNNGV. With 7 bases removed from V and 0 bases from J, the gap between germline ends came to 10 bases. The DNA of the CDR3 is TGTGCCAGCACTAGTCTTAGCTCCTACAATGAGCAGTTCTTC. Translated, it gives CASTSLSSYNEQFF.

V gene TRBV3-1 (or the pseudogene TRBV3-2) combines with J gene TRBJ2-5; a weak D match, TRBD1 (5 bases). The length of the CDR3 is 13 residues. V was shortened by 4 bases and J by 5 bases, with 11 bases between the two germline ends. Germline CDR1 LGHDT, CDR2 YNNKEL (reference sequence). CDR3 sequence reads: CASSPKGVETQYF. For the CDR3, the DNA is TGTGCCAGCAGCCCAAAAGGGGTCGAGACCCAGTACTTC.

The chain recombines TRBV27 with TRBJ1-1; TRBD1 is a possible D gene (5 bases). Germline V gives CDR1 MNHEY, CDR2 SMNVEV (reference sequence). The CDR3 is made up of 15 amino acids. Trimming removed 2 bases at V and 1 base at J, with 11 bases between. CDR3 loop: CASSLRGGRNTEAFF. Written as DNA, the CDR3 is TGTGCCAGCAGTTTAAGGGGTGGTAGGAACACTGAAGCTTTCTTT.

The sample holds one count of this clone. CDR3 in DNA: TGTGCCAGCAGCCCGGGACTAGCGGGAGATACGCAGTATTTT. Its protein product is CASSPGLAGDTQYF. The V call is TRBV7-2, the J call TRBJ2-3, with 12 bases fitting TRBD2. With 5 bases clipped from V and 5 bases from J, the junction kept 2 bases outside the gene matches. CDR1 is SGHTA, CDR2 FQGNSA, per germline. The CDR3 sequence is 14 residues long.

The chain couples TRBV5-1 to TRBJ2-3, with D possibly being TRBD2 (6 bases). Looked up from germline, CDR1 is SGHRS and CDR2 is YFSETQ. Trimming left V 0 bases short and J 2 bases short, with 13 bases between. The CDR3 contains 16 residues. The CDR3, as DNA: TGCGCCAGCAGCTTGGTGGCTAGCGCCTTCACAGATACGCAGTATTTT. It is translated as CASSLVASAFTDTQYF.

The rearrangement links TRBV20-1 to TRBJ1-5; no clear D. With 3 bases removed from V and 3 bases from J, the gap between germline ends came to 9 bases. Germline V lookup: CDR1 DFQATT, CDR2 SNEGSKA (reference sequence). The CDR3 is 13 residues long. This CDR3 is CSASGQFNQPQHF. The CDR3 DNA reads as TGCAGTGCTAGTGGCCAGTTCAATCAGCCCCAGCATTTT.

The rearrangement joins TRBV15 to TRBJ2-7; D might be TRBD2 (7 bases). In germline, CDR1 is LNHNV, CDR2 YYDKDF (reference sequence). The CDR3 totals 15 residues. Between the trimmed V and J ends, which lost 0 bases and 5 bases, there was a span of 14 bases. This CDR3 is CATSRDGGLVHEQYF. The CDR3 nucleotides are TGTGCCACCAGCAGAGACGGGGGGCTGGTCCACGAGCAGTACTTC. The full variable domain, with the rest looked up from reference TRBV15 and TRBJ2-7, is DAMVIQNPRYQVTQFGKPVTLSCSQTLNHNVMYWYQQKSSQAPKLLFHYYDKDFNNEADTPDNFQSRRPNTSFCFLDIRSPGLGDTAMYLCATSRDGGLVHEQYFGPGTRLTVT.

CDR3 region: CATSDVLEIAGVTDTQYF. The CDR3 bases are TGTGCCACCAGTGATGTGTTAGAGATAGCGGGAGTAACAGATACGCAGTATTTT. This chain joins TRBV24-1 and TRBJ2-3, with TRBD2 identical over 9 bases. Per germline, CDR1 KGHDR and CDR2 SFDVKD. V lost 3 bases, J lost 3 bases, and 12 bases stayed unmatched. This CDR3 comprises 18 residues.

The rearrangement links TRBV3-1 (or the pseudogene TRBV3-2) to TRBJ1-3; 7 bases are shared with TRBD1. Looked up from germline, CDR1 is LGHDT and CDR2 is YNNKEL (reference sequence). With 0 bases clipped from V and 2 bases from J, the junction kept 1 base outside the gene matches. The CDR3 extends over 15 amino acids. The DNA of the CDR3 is TGTGCCAGCAGCCAAGATCAGGGGGCTGGAAACACCATATATTTT. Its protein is CASSQDQGAGNTIYF.

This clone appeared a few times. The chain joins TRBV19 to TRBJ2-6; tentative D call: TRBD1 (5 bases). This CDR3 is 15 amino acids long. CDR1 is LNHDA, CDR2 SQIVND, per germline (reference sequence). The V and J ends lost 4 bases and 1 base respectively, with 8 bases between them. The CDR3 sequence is CASSTTVSGANVLTF. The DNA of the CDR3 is TGTGCCAGTAGTACGACAGTTTCTGGGGCCAACGTCCTGACTTTC.

The DNA for the CDR3 is TGCGCCAGCAGCGGAGGGACAGGGGGGACTGAAGCTTTCTTT. It encodes CASSGGTGGTEAFF. This chain uses TRBV5-1 with TRBJ1-1, with TRBD1 matching over 11 bases. Per germline, CDR1 SGHRS and CDR2 YFSETQ. The CDR3 has 14 amino acids. After removal of 4 bases from V and 5 bases from J, the junction contained 4 bases not matched to a gene.

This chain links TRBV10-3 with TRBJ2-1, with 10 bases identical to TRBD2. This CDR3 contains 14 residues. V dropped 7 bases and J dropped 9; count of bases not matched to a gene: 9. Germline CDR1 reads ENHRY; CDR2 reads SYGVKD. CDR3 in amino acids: CAIKSSGGHGEQFF. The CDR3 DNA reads TGTGCCATCAAGTCTAGCGGGGGCCACGGTGAGCAGTTCTTC.

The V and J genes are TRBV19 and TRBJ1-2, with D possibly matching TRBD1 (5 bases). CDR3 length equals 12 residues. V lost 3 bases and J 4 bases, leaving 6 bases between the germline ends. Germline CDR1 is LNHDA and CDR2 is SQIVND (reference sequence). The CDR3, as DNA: TGTGCCAGTAGTATTCAGGGCTATGGCTACACCTTC. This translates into CASSIQGYGYTF.

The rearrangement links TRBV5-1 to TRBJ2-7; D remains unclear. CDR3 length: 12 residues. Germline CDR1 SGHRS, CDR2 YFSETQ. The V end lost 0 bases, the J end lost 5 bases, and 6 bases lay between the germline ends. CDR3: CASSLAFHEQYF. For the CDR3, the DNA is TGCGCCAGCAGCTTGGCCTTCCACGAGCAGTACTTC. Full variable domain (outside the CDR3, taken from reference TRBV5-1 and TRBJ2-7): KAGVTQTPRYLIKTRGQQVTLSCSPISGHRSVSWYQQTPGQGLQFLFEYFSETQRNKGNFPGRFSGRQFSNSRSEMNVSTLELGDSALYLCASSLAFHEQYFGPGTRLTVT.

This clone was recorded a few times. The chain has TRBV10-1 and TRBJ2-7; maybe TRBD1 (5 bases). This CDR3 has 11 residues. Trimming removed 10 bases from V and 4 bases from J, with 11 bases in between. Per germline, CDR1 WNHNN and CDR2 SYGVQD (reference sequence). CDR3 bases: TGCGCCACTACGCCAGGGTACGAGCAGTACTTC. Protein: CATTPGYEQYF.

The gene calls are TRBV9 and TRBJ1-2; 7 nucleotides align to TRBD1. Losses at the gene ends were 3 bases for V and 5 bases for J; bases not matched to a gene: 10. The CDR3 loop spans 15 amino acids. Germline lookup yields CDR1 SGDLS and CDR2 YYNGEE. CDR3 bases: TGTGCCAGCAGCGCCATCGGACAGGCCGGGTATGGCTACACCTTC. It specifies CASSAIGQAGYGYTF.

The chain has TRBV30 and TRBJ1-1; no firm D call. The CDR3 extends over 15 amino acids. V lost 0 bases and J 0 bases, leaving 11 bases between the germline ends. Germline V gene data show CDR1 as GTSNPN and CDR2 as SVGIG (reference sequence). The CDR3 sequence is CAWSVRGGLNTEAFF. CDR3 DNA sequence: TGTGCCTGGAGTGTACGTGGCGGCCTGAACACTGAAGCTTTCTTT. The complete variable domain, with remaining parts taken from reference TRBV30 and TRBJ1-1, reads SQTIHQWPATLVQPVGSPLSLECTVEGTSNPNLYWYRQAAGRGLQLLFYSVGIGQISSEVPQNLSASRPQDRQFILSSKKLLLSDSGFYLCAWSVRGGLNTEAFFGQGTRLTVV.

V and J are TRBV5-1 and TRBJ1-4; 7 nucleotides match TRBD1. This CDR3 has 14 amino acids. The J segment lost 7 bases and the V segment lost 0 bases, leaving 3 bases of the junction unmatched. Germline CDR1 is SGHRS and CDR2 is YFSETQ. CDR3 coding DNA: TGCGCCAGCAGCTTGGAGGGGGCGTCTGAAAAACTGTTTTTT. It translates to CASSLEGASEKLFF.